This entry lists 10 T cell receptor beta chains sequenced from one sample in a study of beta chain features in type 1 diabetes. Study-level points and caveats: Across all four CD4+ subsets, people with type 1 diabetes showed modestly shorter TCRB CDR3s.

No antigen has been identified for these receptors. The whole isolated RNA underwent reverse transcription, so sequencing captured expressed TCRB transcripts. Only in-frame clones appear in the TCRdb table, and some are missing; sequencing was by immunoSEQ multiplex PCR. The sample holds about 710,000 clones; about 14% are singletons and the top ten take approximately 0.043%. The material sequenced was naive CD4+ T cells from blood. The receptors derive from a man aged 18-30 years with type 1 diabetes.

The V and J genes are TRBV9 and TRBJ2-7, with 8 positions matching TRBD1. The germline V gene has CDR1 SGDLS and CDR2 YYNGEE. This CDR3 comprises 16 residues. The J segment lost 2 bases and the V segment lost 2 bases, leaving 9 bases of the junction unmatched. The chain's CDR3 is CASSVSGQGLTYEQYF. CDR3 sequence (DNA): TGTGCCAGCAGCGTCTCTGGACAGGGCCTCACCTACGAGCAGTACTTC.

This chain joins TRBV19 and TRBJ1-5, with D maybe TRBD1 (6 bases). Germline-derived CDR1 and CDR2 are LNHDA and SQIVND (reference sequence). The CDR3 has 15 residues. Trimming left V 4 bases short and J 7 bases short, with 17 bases between. CDR3 nucleotide sequence: TGTGCCAGTAGTACCAAGACAGGCTATCAACAGCCCCAGCATTTT. Its translation: CASSTKTGYQQPQHF.

On this clone: The same CDR3 arises from other DNA sequences in this sample as well. V is TRBV30 and J is TRBJ1-5; D might be TRBD1 (5 bases). CDR1 GTSNPN and CDR2 SVGIG come from the germline V gene (reference sequence). This CDR3 comprises 13 residues. The V end lost 0 bases, the J end lost 4 bases, and 7 bases lay between the germline ends. CDR3 residues: CAWSVQGNQPQHF. CDR3 bases: TGTGCCTGGAGTGTCCAGGGTAATCAGCCCCAGCATTTT.

This clone occurred a few times. Other DNA sequences of this sample code for an identical CDR3. The V call is TRBV9, the J call TRBJ1-4; possibly TRBD1 for D (5 bases). V lost 2 bases to trimming and J lost 4 bases, with 9 bases between them. The CDR3 loop spans 14 amino acids. Germline V CDR1 and CDR2: SGDLS, YYNGEE. The CDR3 loop reads CASSVGQGNEKLFF. DNA of the CDR3: TGTGCCAGCAGCGTGGGCCAGGGTAATGAAAAACTGTTTTTT.

The chain joins TRBV10-3 to TRBJ1-1; no reliable D call. The CDR3 is 13 residues long. V was cut by 5 bases and J by 3 bases, with 10 bases left in between. Germline V gives CDR1 ENHRY, CDR2 SYGVKD. The CDR3 spells CAISSGSYTEAFF. The CDR3, as DNA: TGTGCCATCAGTTCCGGGTCTTACACTGAAGCTTTCTTT.

The sample holds a few counts of this clone. The chain uses TRBV23-1 and TRBJ2-7; weak D call: TRBD1 (5 bases). TRBV23-1 is filed as an ORF, its function uncertain. The CDR3 has 15 residues. The V end was cut by 0 bases, the J end by 2 bases, with 11 bases between. CDR3 bases: TGCGCCAGCAGTCAATCCGAAACACAGGCCTACGAGCAGTACTTC. Translating gives CASSQSETQAYEQYF.

The gene calls are TRBV5-4 and TRBJ1-2; 8 bases are a match to TRBD1. The CDR3 is made up of 15 amino acids. V lost 4 bases, J lost 3 bases, and 8 bases stayed unmatched. CDR1 is SGHNT and CDR2 is YYREEE in the germline V gene (reference sequence). The CDR3: CASSVGQGDDYGYTF. CDR3 bases: TGTGCCAGCAGCGTAGGACAGGGTGATGACTATGGCTACACCTTC. Using reference TRBV5-4 and TRBJ1-2 for the parts outside the CDR3, the full variable domain is ETGVTQSPTHLIKTRGQQVTLRCSSQSGHNTVSWYQQALGQGPQFIFQYYREEENGRGNFPPRFSGLQFPNYSSELNVNALELDDSALYLCASSVGQGDDYGYTFGSGTRLTVV.

The chain is built from TRBV5-1 and TRBJ2-5, with D tentatively TRBD2 (5 bases). The germline V gene has CDR1 SGHRS and CDR2 YFSETQ. The germline V and J ends were trimmed by 4 bases and 7 bases, with 20 bases remaining between them. The CDR3 spans 15 residues. DNA for the CDR3: TGCGCCAGCAGCCCCCGCGTTAGTGGCCGGGGGACCCAGTACTTC. Translated: CASSPRVSGRGTQYF.

V gene TRBV13 combines with J gene TRBJ2-3; 8 nucleotides match TRBD2. J was trimmed by 2 bases and V by 5 bases; bases with no gene match: 12. Per germline, CDR1 PRHDT and CDR2 FYEKMQ (reference sequence). The CDR3 sequence is 17 residues long. This CDR3 reads CASSPGGAGVYTDTQYF. As DNA, the CDR3 is TGTGCCAGCAGCCCGGGAGGGGCGGGGGTCTACACAGATACGCAGTATTTT.

This clone was counted between two and nine times. The chain combines TRBV6-1 with TRBJ2-1; no reliable D call. CDR1 and CDR2 from the germline V gene are MNHNS and SASEGT. Trimming cost V 5 bases and J 0 bases, with 11 bases left between them. The CDR3 is 15 amino acids. This CDR3 is CASSREGYSYNEQFF. The CDR3 DNA sequence: TGTGCCAGCAGTAGGGAAGGCTACTCCTACAATGAGCAGTTCTTC.